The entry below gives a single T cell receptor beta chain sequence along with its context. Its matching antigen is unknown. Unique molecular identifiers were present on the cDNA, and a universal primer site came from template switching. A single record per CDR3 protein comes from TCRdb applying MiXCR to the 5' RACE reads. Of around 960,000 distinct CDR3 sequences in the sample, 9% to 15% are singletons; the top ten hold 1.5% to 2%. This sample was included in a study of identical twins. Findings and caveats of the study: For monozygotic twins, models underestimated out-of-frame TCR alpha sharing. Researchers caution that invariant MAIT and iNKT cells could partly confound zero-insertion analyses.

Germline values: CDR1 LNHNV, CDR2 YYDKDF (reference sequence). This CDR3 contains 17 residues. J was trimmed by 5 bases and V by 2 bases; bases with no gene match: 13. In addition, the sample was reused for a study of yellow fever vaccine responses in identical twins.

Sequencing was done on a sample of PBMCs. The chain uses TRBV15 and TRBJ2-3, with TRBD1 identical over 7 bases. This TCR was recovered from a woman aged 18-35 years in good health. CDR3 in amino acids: CATSRCLVRGQGDTQYF. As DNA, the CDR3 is TGTGCCACCAGCAGATGTTTAGTGAGGGGGCAGGGAGATACGCAGTATTTT.